A selection of T cell receptor beta chains follows, all from one sample in a study of blood T cell repertoires in COVID-19. Some clones are missing from TCRdb's copy, which holds only in-frame ones; the method was immunoSEQ multiplex PCR. Among 110,000 to 150,000 clones listed, roughly 79% were seen once. What was sequenced was peripheral blood. Receptors were obtained from a man in his fifties with active or convalescent COVID-19. Both conserved end residues are part of each CDR3. Fields, in order: CDR3 DNA, CDR3 protein, clone size, V gene, D gene, J gene. D genes are given only for firm matches. Size is stated for part of the rows, as once, few or many counts, or as a class when the clone is expanded.

TGTGCCAGCAGTTCACTAACAGGGGGATCTCAGCCCCAGCATTTT,CASSSLTGGSQPQHF,-,TRBV28,TRBD1,TRBJ1-5
TGTGCCAGCAGTCGGGTACGGGACTCCATGGGGGAGCAGTACTTC,CASSRVRDSMGEQYF,once,TRBV14,-,TRBJ2-7
TGTGCCACCAGTGATCGCCGACAGGGCGTAGAAAACACCATATATTTT,CATSDRRQGVENTIYF,-,TRBV24-1,TRBD1,TRBJ1-3
TGTGCCAGCTCCGGACAGCTCTCTCGGACGGAGCAGTACTTC,CASSGQLSRTEQYF,-,TRBV27,-,TRBJ2-7
TGTGCCAGCAGCCTCGGGACAGGGAGAGTGTACAATGAGCAGTTCTTC,CASSLGTGRVYNEQFF,-,TRBV3-1/TRBV3-2,TRBD1,TRBJ2-1
TGTGCCAGCTCAGTAGCTAGCGGGAGAACAGATACGCAGTATTTT,CASSVASGRTDTQYF,-,TRBV18,TRBD2,TRBJ2-3
TGCGCCAGTGAGGACGGGGGAGGCGGCAAAAACATTCAGTACTTC,CASEDGGGGKNIQYF,-,TRBV10-1,-,TRBJ2-4
TGCGCCAGCAGAACCCTAGTCGATAATGAAAAACTGTTTTTT,CASRTLVDNEKLFF,-,TRBV5-1,-,TRBJ1-4
TGTGCCAGCAGCCTCCAGGGCAGGGCCACTGAAGCTTTCTTT,CASSLQGRATEAFF,-,TRBV7-3,-,TRBJ1-1
TGTGCCAGCTCACCGAGTCTAGCGGGAGCAGATACGCAGTATTTT,CASSPSLAGADTQYF,few,TRBV18,TRBD2,TRBJ2-3
TGTGCCAGCAGCCATTTCTCAGGGGGCACTGGAAACACCATATATTTT,CASSHFSGGTGNTIYF,-,TRBV3-1/TRBV3-2,TRBD1,TRBJ1-3
TGTGCCAGCAGCTTGGGACAGGGGGCCTACAATGAGCAGTTCTTC,CASSLGQGAYNEQFF,-,TRBV5-4,TRBD1,TRBJ2-1
TGTGCCAGCAGTGAATCAGCGACAGGATATACTGAAGCTTTCTTT,CASSESATGYTEAFF,-,TRBV25-1,-,TRBJ1-1
TGTGCCAGCAGCAAATATTCAGGGCCTTACTATGGCTACACCTTC,CASSKYSGPYYGYTF,-,TRBV21-1,-,TRBJ1-2
TGCGCCAGCAGCAACAGGACAGGGGGGAGTGAGCAGTTCTTC,CASSNRTGGSEQFF,-,TRBV5-1,TRBD1,TRBJ2-1
TGTGCCAGCAGTTTAAGGGGGACAGGGGGCCAAGAGACCCAGTACTTC,CASSLRGTGGQETQYF,once,TRBV27,TRBD1,TRBJ2-5
TGTGCCAGCAGCAATCAAGGACAGTGCTATGGCTACACCTTC,CASSNQGQCYGYTF,-,TRBV21-1,-,TRBJ1-2
TGTGCCAGCTCACCACGGGGGGACTCCTACGAGCAGTACTTC,CASSPRGDSYEQYF,-,TRBV18,-,TRBJ2-7
TGTGCCAGCAGTTACGAGCGTAAGGATTTCTCCTACGAGCAGTACTTC,CASSYERKDFSYEQYF,-,TRBV6-5,-,TRBJ2-7
TGTGCCACCAGCAGAGGCGGGATCCGCGAGGGGGATACGCAGTATTTT,CATSRGGIREGDTQYF,-,TRBV15,-,TRBJ2-3
TGTGCCAGCCGAGGGGGGGGACCTACCAATGAGCAGTTCTTC,CASRGGGPTNEQFF,few,TRBV7-8,-,TRBJ2-1
TGCGCCAGCAGCTTAACAGGGGGTGAGAACACTGAAGCTTTCTTT,CASSLTGGENTEAFF,-,TRBV5-1,TRBD1,TRBJ1-1
TGTGCCAGCAGTCTTTTCGGGACTAGCGGGAGCCTAAGGTCCTACGAGCAGTACTTC,CASSLFGTSGSLRSYEQYF,-,TRBV27,TRBD2,TRBJ2-7